This T cell receptor (beta chain) is from a study of T-cell reconstitution after alpha-beta-depleted transplantation in children. Unique molecular identifiers were incorporated into the prepared TCRbeta library. TCRdb analysed the PCR reads with MiXCR anew, one entry per CDR3 protein. The sample holds some 500,000 distinct CDR3 sequences, around 16% seen once. V lost 4 bases, J lost 1 base, and 15 bases lay in between. This CDR3 has 16 residues. CDR1 is MNHEY, CDR2 SMNVEV, per germline (reference sequence). This clonotype was observed a few times. The TCR was taken from a human donor who donated a stem cell graft to a child with acute lymphoblastic leukemia. The chain couples TRBV27 to TRBJ2-3; D is unclear. The specimen comprised PBMCs from the stem cell graft donor, sampled from the stem cell graft. This CDR3 reads CASSWGNYPRTDTQYF. In DNA form, the CDR3 reads TGTGCCAGCAGTTGGGGTAACTACCCTCGCACAGATACGCAGTATTTT.